The 19 T cell receptor beta chains below were found in one sample sequenced in a study of early T cells in non-severe SARS-CoV-2 infection. In TCRdb, the 5' RACE reads were re-called with MiXCR into one record per CDR3 protein. The table includes about 110,000 distinct CDR3 sequences, 9% to 13% detected once. Source material: whole blood. The receptors derive from an adult who was a healthcare worker with PCR-confirmed SARS-CoV-2 infection or an uninfected control (not recorded which).

Ten or more counts support this clonotype. V gene TRBV12-3 or TRBV12-4 combines with J gene TRBJ2-1, with TRBD2 identical over 10 bases. V gave up 0 bases and J gave up 9 bases; unmatched junction bases: 5. The CDR3 covers 15 residues. CDR3: CASSLARSGGVEQFF. The CDR3 nucleotides are TGTGCCAGCAGTTTAGCGCGGAGCGGGGGGGTTGAGCAGTTCTTC.

This clonotype came up many times. The genes are TRBV6-1 and TRBJ2-7; TRBD1 matches at 8 bases. The CDR3 has 14 residues. Germline CDR1 and CDR2: MNHNS and SASEGT. J lost 0 bases, V lost 4 bases, and 2 bases had no gene match. This CDR3 is CASSADRVSYEQYF. The CDR3 region has the DNA TGTGCCAGCAGTGCGGACAGGGTCTCCTACGAGCAGTACTTC.

As concerns this clonotype: One junction end does not reproduce the germline sequence, and a read error may be involved. The gene calls are TRBV5-1 and TRBJ1-1; D is ambiguous. Looked up from germline, CDR1 is SGHRS and CDR2 is YFSETQ. This CDR3 is 13 amino acids long. The CDR3 protein is CASSSLGRNEVFF. The CDR3, as DNA: TGCGCCAGCAGCTCTCTGGGGAGGAATGAAGTTTTCTTT. Drawing the rest from reference TRBV5-1 and TRBJ1-1, the complete variable domain is KAGVTQTPRYLIKTRGQQVTLSCSPISGHRSVSWYQQTPGQGLQFLFEYFSETQRNKGNFPGRFSGRQFSNSRSEMNVSTLELGDSALYLCASSSLGRNEVFFGQGTRLTVV.

This clonotype was seen a handful of times. J is TRBJ1-1 and V is TRBV12-5; tentative D call: TRBD1 (6 bases). Germline V gene data show CDR1 as LGHNT and CDR2 as FRNRAP. The CDR3 totals 13 residues. Trimming stripped 5 bases from V and 5 bases from J, with 12 bases between. Written as DNA, the CDR3 is TGTGCTAGTGGTCTAGGGGGGTGGACTGAAGCTTTCTTT. The encoded protein is CASGLGGWTEAFF.

This clonotype was detected only a few times. The chain combines TRBV3-2 with TRBJ2-2; the table's D call TRBD1 went unverified against the DNA. TRBV3-2 is shown as a pseudogene. CDR3 length equals 15 residues. CDR3 region: CASSHHRGNTGELFF. CDR3 nucleotide sequence: TGTGCCAGCAGCCACCACCGGGGAAACACCGGGGAGCTGTTTTTT.

This clonotype was seen at least ten times. The chain carries TRBV7-2 and TRBJ2-1, with 13 bases aligning to TRBD2. This CDR3 contains 16 residues. Per the germline V gene, CDR1 is SGHTA and CDR2 is FQGNSA. The ends lost 1 base at V and 5 bases at J; junction bases unmatched: 2. The CDR3 region is CASSLGGLAGHNEQFF. CDR3 DNA sequence: TGTGCCAGCAGCTTAGGGGGACTAGCGGGACACAATGAGCAGTTCTTC.

Ten or more counts support this clonotype. The chain uses TRBV19 and TRBJ1-1, with D unresolved. Trimming removed 7 bases from V and 7 bases from J, with 10 bases in between. Germline CDR1 reads LNHDA; CDR2 reads SQIVND (reference sequence). CDR3 length: 11 residues. In DNA, the CDR3 is TGTGCCAGTACCATGGGCAGTGAAGCTTTCTTT. Encoded protein: CASTMGSEAFF.

This rearrangement joins TRBV28 to TRBJ2-5; D unclear. Trimming stripped 5 bases from V and 4 bases from J, with 14 bases between. This CDR3 is built from 14 residues. Germline V gene data show CDR1 as MDHEN and CDR2 as SYDVKM. The CDR3 reads CASSQDLNAETQYF. The DNA for the CDR3 is TGTGCCAGCAGTCAAGACCTGAACGCAGAGACCCAGTACTTC.

Worth noting for this clonotype: Possible read error: a much larger clone is one base away. The V gene is TRBV6-5, the J gene TRBJ1-6; D unresolved. Germline assignment: CDR1 MNHEY and CDR2 SVGAGI. This CDR3 is 18 amino acids long. The ends were cut back, 7 bases at V and 3 bases at J, with 22 bases in the middle. Here the CDR3 reads CASTTKNYGPDYNSPLHF. CDR3 sequence (DNA): TGTGCCAGCACCACCAAAAATTATGGGCCGGACTATAATTCACCCCTCCACTTT.

This rearrangement joins TRBV18 to TRBJ2-7, with D hard to call. Germline V gene data show CDR1 as KGHSH and CDR2 as LQKENI. This CDR3 comprises 14 residues. With 3 bases removed from V and 3 bases from J, the gap between germline ends came to 12 bases. The CDR3 coding sequence is TGTGCCAGCTCACCGTCCGGGCTAAACTACGAGCAGTACTTC. This codes for CASSPSGLNYEQYF.

This clonotype was counted ten times or more. The gene calls are TRBV7-9 and TRBJ1-2; TRBD1 might be the D (6 bases). The CDR3 has 13 amino acids. The germline V and J ends were trimmed by 2 bases and 6 bases, with 10 bases remaining between them. Germline V lookup: CDR1 SEHNR, CDR2 FQNEAQ (reference sequence). The CDR3 loop reads CASSLMTGDGYTF. Written as DNA, the CDR3 is TGTGCCAGCAGCTTAATGACAGGAGATGGCTACACCTTC.

This clonotype was detected ten times or more. This rearrangement joins TRBV7-9 to TRBJ1-1, with no clear D. Trimming pared 0 bases from V and 6 bases from J, leaving 2 bases between. The CDR3 runs to 11 residues. Germline-derived CDR1 and CDR2 are SEHNR and FQNEAQ (reference sequence). DNA for the CDR3: TGTGCCAGCAGCTTAGCATCTGAAGCTTTCTTT. It specifies CASSLASEAFF.

This clonotype was seen many times. The gene calls are TRBV5-1 and TRBJ1-2; D is unclear. V lost 1 base to trimming and J lost 4 bases, with 11 bases between them. Germline lookup yields CDR1 SGHRS and CDR2 YFSETQ. The CDR3 extends over 14 amino acids. This chain's CDR3 is CASSLSQPIYGYTF. The CDR3 DNA sequence: TGCGCCAGCAGCTTGAGTCAGCCCATCTATGGCTACACCTTC.

This clonotype occurred many times. V is TRBV3-1 and J is TRBJ2-1, with no clear D. The CDR3 runs to 14 residues. Germline V gene sequence: CDR1 LGHDT, CDR2 YNNKEL (reference sequence). V dropped 1 base and J dropped 4 bases, with 8 bases sitting between them. The CDR3 DNA sequence: TGTGCCAGCAGCCAAGGCCGAACGTACAATGAGCAGTTCTTC. Protein: CASSQGRTYNEQFF.

The chain joins TRBV19 to TRBJ2-3; tentatively, D is TRBD2 (6 bases). V was trimmed by 6 bases and J by 0 bases, leaving 13 bases between them. Germline assignment: CDR1 LNHDA and CDR2 SQIVND (reference sequence). CDR3 length equals 15 residues. DNA for the CDR3: TGTGCCAGTAGAACGGGGGAATGGAGCACAGATACGCAGTATTTT. Its protein product is CASRTGEWSTDTQYF.

J is TRBJ1-1 and V is TRBV29-1; D unclear. Germline CDR1 reads SQVTM; CDR2 reads ANQGSEA. The CDR3 length is 13 residues. The V gene lost 5 bases and the J gene lost 0 bases, with 10 bases spanning the gap. The CDR3 protein is CSVPSLMNTEAFF. CDR3 coding DNA: TGCAGCGTTCCCAGCCTTATGAACACTGAAGCTTTCTTT.

The table lists this clonotype with a few counts. The CDR3 loop reads CASSLERYYEQYF. CDR3 bases: TGTGCCAGCAGCTTAGAAAGGTACTACGAGCAGTACTTC. This chain uses TRBV7-2 with TRBJ2-7; D gene unclear. Germline V gene lookup returns CDR1 SGHTA and CDR2 FQGNSA. The CDR3 loop spans 13 amino acids. V was shortened by 1 base and J by 3 bases, with 7 bases between the two germline ends.

This clonotype appeared a few times. This chain connects TRBV24-1 to TRBJ2-2, with a tentative D call TRBD2 (6 bases). Trimming removed 0 bases from V and 0 bases from J, with 16 bases in between. Germline values: CDR1 KGHDR, CDR2 SFDVKD. The CDR3 covers 19 residues. The CDR3 loop reads CATSDLRRGETANTGELFF. In DNA, the CDR3 is TGTGCCACCAGTGATTTGCGGAGGGGTGAAACCGCGAACACCGGGGAGCTGTTTTTT.

This clonotype was seen only a few times. The chain carries TRBV21-1 and TRBJ2-6; TRBD1 reflects the table's D call only, with no check against the DNA. TRBV21-1 is noted as a pseudogene. The CDR3 runs to 14 residues. The CDR3 here is CARSSGSGANVLTF. The CDR3 bases are TGTGCCAGGTCCTCAGGGTCTGGGGCCAACGTCCTGACTTTC.